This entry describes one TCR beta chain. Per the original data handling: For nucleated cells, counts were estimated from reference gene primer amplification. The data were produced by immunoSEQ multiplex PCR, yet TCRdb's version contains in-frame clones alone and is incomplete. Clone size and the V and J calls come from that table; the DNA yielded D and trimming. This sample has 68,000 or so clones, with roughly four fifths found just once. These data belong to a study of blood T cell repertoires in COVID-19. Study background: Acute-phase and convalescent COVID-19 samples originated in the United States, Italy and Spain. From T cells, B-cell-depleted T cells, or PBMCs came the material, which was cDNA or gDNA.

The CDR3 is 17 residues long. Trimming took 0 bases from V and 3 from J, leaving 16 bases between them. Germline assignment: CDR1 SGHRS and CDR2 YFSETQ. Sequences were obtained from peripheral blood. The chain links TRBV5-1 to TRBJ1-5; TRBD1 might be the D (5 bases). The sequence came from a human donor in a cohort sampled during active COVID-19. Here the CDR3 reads CASSLVTPGLTNQPQHF. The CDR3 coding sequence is TGCGCCAGCAGCTTGGTTACACCAGGGTTGACCAATCAGCCCCAGCATTTT.